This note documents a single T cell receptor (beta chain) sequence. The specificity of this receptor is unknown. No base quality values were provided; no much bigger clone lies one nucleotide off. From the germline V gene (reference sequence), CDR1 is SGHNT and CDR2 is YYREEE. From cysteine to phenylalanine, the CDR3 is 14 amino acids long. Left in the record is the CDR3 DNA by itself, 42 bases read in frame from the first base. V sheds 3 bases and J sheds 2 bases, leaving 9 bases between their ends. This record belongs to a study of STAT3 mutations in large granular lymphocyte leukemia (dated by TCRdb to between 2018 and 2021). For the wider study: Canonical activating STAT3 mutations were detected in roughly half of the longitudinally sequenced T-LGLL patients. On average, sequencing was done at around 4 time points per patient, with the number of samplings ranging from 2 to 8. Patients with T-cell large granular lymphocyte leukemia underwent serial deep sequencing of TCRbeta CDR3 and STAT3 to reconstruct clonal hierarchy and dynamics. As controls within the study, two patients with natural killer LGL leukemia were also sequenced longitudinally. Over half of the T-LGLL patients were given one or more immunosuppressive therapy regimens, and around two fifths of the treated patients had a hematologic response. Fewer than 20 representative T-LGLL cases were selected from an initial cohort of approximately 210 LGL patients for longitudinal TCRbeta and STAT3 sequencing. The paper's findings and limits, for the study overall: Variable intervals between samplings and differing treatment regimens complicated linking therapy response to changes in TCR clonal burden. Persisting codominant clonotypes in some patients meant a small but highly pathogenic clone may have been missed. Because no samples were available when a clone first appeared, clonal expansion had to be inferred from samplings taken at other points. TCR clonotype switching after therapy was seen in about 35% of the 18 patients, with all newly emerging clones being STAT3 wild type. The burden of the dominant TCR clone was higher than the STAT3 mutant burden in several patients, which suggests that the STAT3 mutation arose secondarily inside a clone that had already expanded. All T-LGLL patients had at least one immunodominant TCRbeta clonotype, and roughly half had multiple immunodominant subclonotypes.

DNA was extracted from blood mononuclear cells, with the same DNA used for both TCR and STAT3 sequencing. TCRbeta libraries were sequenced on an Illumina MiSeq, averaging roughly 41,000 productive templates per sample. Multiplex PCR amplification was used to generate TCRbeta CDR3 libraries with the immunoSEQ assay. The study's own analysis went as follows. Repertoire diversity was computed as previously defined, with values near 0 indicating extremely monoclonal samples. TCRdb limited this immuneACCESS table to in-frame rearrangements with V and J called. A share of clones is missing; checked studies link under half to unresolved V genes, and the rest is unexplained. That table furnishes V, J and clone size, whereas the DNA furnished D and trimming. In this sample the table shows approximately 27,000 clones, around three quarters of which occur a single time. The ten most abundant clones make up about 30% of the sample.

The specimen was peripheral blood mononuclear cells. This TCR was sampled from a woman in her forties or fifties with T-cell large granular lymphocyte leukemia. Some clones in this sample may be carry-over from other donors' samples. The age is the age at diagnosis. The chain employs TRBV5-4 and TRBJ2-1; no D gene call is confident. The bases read TGTGCCAGCAGCTCACTTAACGCCTACAATGAGCAGTTCTTC. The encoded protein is CASSSLNAYNEQFF.